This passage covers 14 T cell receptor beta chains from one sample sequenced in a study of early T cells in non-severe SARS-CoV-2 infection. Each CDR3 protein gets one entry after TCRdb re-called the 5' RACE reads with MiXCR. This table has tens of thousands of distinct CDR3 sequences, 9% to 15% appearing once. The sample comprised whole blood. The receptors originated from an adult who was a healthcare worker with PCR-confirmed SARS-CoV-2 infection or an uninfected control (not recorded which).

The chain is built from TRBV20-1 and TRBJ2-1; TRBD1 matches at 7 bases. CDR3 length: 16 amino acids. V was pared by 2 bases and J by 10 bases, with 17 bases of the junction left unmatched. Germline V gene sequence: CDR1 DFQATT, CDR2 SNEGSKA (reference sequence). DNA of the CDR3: TGCAGTGCTAGACGAGTGACAGGGTTAAGGGGCAGCGAGCAGTTCTTC. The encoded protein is CSARRVTGLRGSEQFF.

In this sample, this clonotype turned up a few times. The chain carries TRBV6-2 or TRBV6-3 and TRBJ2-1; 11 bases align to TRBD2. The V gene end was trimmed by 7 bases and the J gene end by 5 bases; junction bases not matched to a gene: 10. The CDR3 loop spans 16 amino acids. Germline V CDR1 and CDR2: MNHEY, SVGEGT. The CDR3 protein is CASNPVAGGPNNEQFF. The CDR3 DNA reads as TGTGCCAGCAACCCAGTAGCGGGAGGGCCGAACAATGAGCAGTTCTTC.

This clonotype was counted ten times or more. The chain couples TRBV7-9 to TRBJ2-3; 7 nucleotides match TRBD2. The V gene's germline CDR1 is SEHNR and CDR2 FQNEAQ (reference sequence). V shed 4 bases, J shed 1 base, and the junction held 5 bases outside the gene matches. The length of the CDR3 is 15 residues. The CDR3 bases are TGTGCCAGCAGCTCTAGCGGAGGTGGCACAGATACGCAGTATTTT. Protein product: CASSSSGGGTDTQYF.

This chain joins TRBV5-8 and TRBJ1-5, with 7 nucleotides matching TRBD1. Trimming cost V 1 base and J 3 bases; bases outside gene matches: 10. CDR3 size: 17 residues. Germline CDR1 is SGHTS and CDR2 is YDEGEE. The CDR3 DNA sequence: TGTGCCAGCAGCTTGAACGCCGGGACAGCTGCCAATCAGCCCCAGCATTTT. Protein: CASSLNAGTAANQPQHF.

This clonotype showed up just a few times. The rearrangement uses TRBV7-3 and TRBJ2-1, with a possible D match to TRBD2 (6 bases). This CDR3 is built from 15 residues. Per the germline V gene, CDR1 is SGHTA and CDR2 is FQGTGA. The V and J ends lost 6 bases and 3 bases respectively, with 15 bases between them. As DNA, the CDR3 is TGTGCCAGCAGTTTACCGGGACTCCTCTACAATGAGCAGTTCTTC. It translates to CASSLPGLLYNEQFF.

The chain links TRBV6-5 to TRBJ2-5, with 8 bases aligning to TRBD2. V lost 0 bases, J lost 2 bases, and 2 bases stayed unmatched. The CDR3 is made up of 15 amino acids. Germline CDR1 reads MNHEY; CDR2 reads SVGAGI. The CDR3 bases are TGTGCCAGCAGTTACTCGGCTAGCGGGCAAGAGACCCAGTACTTC. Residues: CASSYSASGQETQYF.

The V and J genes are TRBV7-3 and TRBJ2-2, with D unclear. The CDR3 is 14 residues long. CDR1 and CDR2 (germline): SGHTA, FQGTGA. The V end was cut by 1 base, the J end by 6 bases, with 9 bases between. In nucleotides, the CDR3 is TGTGCCAGCAGCTTAATGCCCAACGCCGGGGAGCTGTTTTTT. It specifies CASSLMPNAGELFF.

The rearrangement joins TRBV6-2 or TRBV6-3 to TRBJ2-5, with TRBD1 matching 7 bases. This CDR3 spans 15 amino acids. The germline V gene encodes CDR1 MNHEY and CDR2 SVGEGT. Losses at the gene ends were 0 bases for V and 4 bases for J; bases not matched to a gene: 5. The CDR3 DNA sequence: TGTGCCAGCAGTTACTCCGCACAGGGGCGAGAGACCCAGTACTTC. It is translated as CASSYSAQGRETQYF.

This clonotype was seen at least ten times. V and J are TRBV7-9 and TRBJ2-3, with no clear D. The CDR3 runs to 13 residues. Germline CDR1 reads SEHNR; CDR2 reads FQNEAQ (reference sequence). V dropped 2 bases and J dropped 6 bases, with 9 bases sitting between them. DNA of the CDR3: TGTGCCAGCAGCTTAAATAGTGTGGATACGCAGTATTTT. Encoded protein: CASSLNSVDTQYF.

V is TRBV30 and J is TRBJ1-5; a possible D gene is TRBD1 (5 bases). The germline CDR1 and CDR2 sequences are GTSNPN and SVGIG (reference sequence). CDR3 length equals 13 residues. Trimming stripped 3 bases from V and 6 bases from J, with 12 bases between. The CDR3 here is CAWRAGGGQPQHF. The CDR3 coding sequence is TGTGCCTGGAGGGCGGGGGGAGGTCAGCCCCAGCATTTT.

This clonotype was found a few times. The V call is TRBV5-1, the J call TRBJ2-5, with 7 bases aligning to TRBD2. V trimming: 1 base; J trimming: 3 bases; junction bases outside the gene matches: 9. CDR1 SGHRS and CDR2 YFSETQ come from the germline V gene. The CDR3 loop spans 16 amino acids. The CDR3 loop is CASSLIPGTTKETQYF. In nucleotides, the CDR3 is TGCGCCAGCAGCTTGATCCCCGGGACTACTAAAGAGACCCAGTACTTC.

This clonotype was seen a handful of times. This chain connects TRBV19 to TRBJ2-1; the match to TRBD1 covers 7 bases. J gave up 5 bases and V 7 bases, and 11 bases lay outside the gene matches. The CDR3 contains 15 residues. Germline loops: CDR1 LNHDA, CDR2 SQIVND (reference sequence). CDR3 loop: CASNLGTAIDNEQFF. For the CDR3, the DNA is TGTGCCAGTAACTTAGGGACAGCAATAGACAATGAGCAGTTCTTC.

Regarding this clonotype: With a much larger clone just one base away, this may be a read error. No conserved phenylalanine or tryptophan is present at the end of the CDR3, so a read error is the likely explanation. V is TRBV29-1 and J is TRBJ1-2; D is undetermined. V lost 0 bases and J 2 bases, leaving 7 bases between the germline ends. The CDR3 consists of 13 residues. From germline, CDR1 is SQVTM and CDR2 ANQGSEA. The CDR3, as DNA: TGCAGCGTTGAAGACGGGCACAACTATGGCTACACCTAC. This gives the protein CSVEDGHNYGYTY.

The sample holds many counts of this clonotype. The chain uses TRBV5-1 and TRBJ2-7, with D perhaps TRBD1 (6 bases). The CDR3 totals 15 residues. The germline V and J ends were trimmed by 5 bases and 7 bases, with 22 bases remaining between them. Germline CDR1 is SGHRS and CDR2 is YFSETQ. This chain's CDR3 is CASSTFRTAAREQYF. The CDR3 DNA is TGCGCCAGCAGTACATTCAGGACAGCGGCTAGGGAGCAGTACTTC. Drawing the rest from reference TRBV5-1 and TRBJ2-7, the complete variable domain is KAGVTQTPRYLIKTRGQQVTLSCSPISGHRSVSWYQQTPGQGLQFLFEYFSETQRNKGNFPGRFSGRQFSNSRSEMNVSTLELGDSALYLCASSTFRTAAREQYFGPGTRLTVT.